Included here is one TCR beta chain sequence, with context. As yet, its antigen is unknown. This entry comes from a study of breast tumors, draining lymph nodes, adjacent tissues. This CDR3 is 18 amino acids long. V was trimmed by 0 bases and J by 0 bases, leaving 16 bases between them. CDR1 is SGHRS and CDR2 is YFSETQ in the germline V gene. From the multiplex PCR reads, TCRdb called clonotypes with MiXCR, one entry per CDR3 protein. This table holds under 110,000 distinct CDR3 sequences, about 31% found once. Samples came from axillary lymph nodes draining the breast cancer. Study observations and caveats: Tumor T cell lymph node origin was a supported hypothesis, not proven. Compared with lymph nodes, tumors were less diverse; compared with nontumor tissue, more.

The source material was axillary lymph node tissue. This chain connects TRBV5-1 to TRBJ1-5, with TRBD1 as a possible D gene (6 bases). This sequence originates from a female donor with breast cancer. Some clones in this sample may be carry-over from other donors' samples. CDR3 sequence: CASSLGVAGASSNQPQHF. As DNA, the CDR3 is TGCGCCAGCAGCTTGGGTGTCGCAGGGGCAAGTAGCAATCAGCCCCAGCATTTT.